One sample yielded the 8 T cell receptor beta chains listed below, sequenced in a study of blood T cell repertoires in acute mononucleosis. Generated by immunoSEQ multiplex PCR, the TCRdb table keeps only in-frame clones and is missing some. The sample has roughly 860 clones, about 30% seen once. The time point: convalescence about 6 months (5-8 months) after acute presentation (visit 7). The source was EBV YVL epitope tetramer+ CD8+ T cells sorted from PBMCs, collected during convalescence from infectious mononucleosis. The subset here: CD8 T cells binding a tetramer with EBV BRLF1 109-117 peptide (YVL-BR). Every receptor here comes from a man between 18 and 35 years old with infectious mononucleosis caused by EBV.

Only a few counts were recorded for this clone. It is likely a read error: a sequence one base away is far more abundant. The chain links TRBV30 to TRBJ1-5; D call uncertain. Germline CDR1 reads GTSNPN; CDR2 reads SVGIG (reference sequence). V was shortened by 2 bases and J by 0 bases, with 11 bases between the two germline ends. This CDR3 has 15 residues. The CDR3 reads CAWSMPLGSNQPQHF. The CDR3 DNA reads as TGTGCCTGGAGTATGCCTCTCGGTAGCAATCAGCCCCAGCATTTT.

The genes are TRBV6-5 and TRBJ2-3; unclear D gene. The CDR3 has 15 amino acids. The germline gives CDR1 MNHEY, CDR2 SVGAGI. V dropped 5 bases and J dropped 12 bases, with 24 bases sitting between them. The CDR3 DNA follows: TGTGCCAGCAGTGCCCTACTTGGTTCAGCGTCGAATCAGTATTTT. Residues: CASSALLGSASNQYF.

The chain has TRBV6-5 and TRBJ2-3, with unresolved D. The CDR3 covers 15 residues. CDR1 and CDR2 from the germline V gene are MNHEY and SVGAGI. Here the CDR3 DNA reads TGTGGCTGCAGTGCCCTAGTTGGGTCAGCGTCGACGCAGTATTTT. Translating it yields CGCSALVGSASTQYF.

Worth noting for this clone: Since a far larger clone is one base different, this is likely a read error. The chain carries TRBV27 and TRBJ2-1; D remains unclear. Trimming took 6 bases from V and 3 from J, leaving 9 bases between them. Germline V gene lookup returns CDR1 MNHEY and CDR2 SMNVEV (reference sequence). CDR3 length equals 13 residues. CDR3 loop: CASSTRLYNEQFF. CDR3 coding DNA: TGTGCCAGCAGCACGAGACTCTACAATGAGCAGTTCTTC.

This clone was observed a few times. Since a far larger clone is one base different, this is likely a read error. This chain connects TRBV19 to TRBJ2-1; D is unclear. Germline V CDR1 and CDR2: LNHDA, SQIVND (reference sequence). The V end was cut by 9 bases, the J end by 0 bases, with 12 bases between. The CDR3 runs to 14 residues. DNA for the CDR3: TGTGCCAGAAATGGCGGAAGCTCCTACAATGAGCAGTTCTTC. Its translation is CARNGGSSYNEQFF.

V gene TRBV28 combines with J gene TRBJ2-1; D gene ambiguous. Trimming cost V 3 bases and J 9 bases, with 9 bases left between them. The CDR3 has 12 residues. Germline CDR1 and CDR2: MDHEN and SYDVKM. CDR3 amino acids: CASSFYSCEQFF. DNA of the CDR3: TGTGCCAGCAGTTTTTATTCCTGTGAGCAGTTCTTC.

With regard to this clone: The likely explanation is a read error, given a far larger clone one base away. Distinct nucleotide sequences in the sample also encode this CDR3. The chain recombines TRBV19 with TRBJ2-3, with 7 bases identical to TRBD2. V lost 6 bases, J lost 6 bases, and 9 bases stayed unmatched. The CDR3 sequence is 14 residues long. From germline, CDR1 is LNHDA and CDR2 SQIVND (reference sequence). CDR3 protein: CASRSAGNSDTQYF. The CDR3 coding sequence is TGTGCCAGTAGATCAGCGGGAAACTCTGATACGCAGTATTTT.

This clone was seen ten or more times. V and J are TRBV6-6 and TRBJ2-3, with D hard to call. V lost 4 bases, J lost 4 bases, and 6 bases lay in between. CDR1 and CDR2 from the germline V gene are MNHNY and SVGAGI (reference sequence). This CDR3 has 12 amino acids. The CDR3 is CASSLFSDTQYF. DNA of the CDR3: TGTGCCAGCAGTTTATTCTCAGATACGCAGTATTTT.